The 2 T cell receptor beta chains presented below share a single source sample, sequenced in a study of neurological immune-mediated disorders. TCRdb analysed the 5' RACE reads with MiXCR anew, one entry per CDR3 protein. This sample has roughly 75,000 distinct CDR3 sequences, with roughly an eighth found just once. The time point is: longitudinal time-point 1 (baseline). The sample consisted of PBMCs. The receptor set was obtained from a female donor with HTLV-1-associated myelopathy (HAM/TSP).

There are many counts of this clonotype. The chain carries TRBV28 and TRBJ2-7; a weak D match, TRBD2 (5 bases). Germline V gives CDR1 MDHEN, CDR2 SYDVKM. V lost 3 bases and J lost 5, with 17 bases in between. This CDR3 comprises 15 residues. The CDR3 region is CASSLADTGNHEQYF. The CDR3 DNA reads as TGTGCCAGCAGTTTGGCCGATACGGGGAACCACGAGCAGTACTTC.

This clonotype was observed at least ten times. The V and J genes are TRBV27 and TRBJ2-6, with a weak D call TRBD2 (5 bases). This CDR3 contains 18 residues. CDR1 and CDR2 (germline): MNHEY, SMNVEV (reference sequence). V lost 8 bases to trimming and J lost 0 bases, with 20 bases between them. The CDR3 coding sequence is TGTGCCAGCGCCCGAGGACTTTTCTCAAACTCTGGGGCCAACGTCCTGACTTTC. This gives the protein CASARGLFSNSGANVLTF. Variable domain in full (rest from reference TRBV27 and TRBJ2-6): EAQVTQNPRYLITVTGKKLTVTCSQNMNHEYMSWYRQDPGLGLRQIYYSMNVEVTDKGDVPEGYKVSRKEKRNFPLILESPSPNQTSLYFCASARGLFSNSGANVLTFGAGSRLTVL.